A single sample gave rise to the 18 T cell receptor beta chains below, sequenced in a study of OX40 agonist ivuxolimab in advanced cancers. Library preparation was by the immunoSEQ multiplex PCR assay. TCRdb's version of the immuneACCESS table is confined to in-frame rearrangements and falls short of the full clone set. An unresolved V gene accounts for under half of the shortfall where checked; the remainder is of unknown origin. The sample includes 45,000 to 65,000 clones, with about 88% observed a single time. The ten largest clones take up 13% to 15% of the sample. Here the sequenced sample was CD4+ or CD8+ T cells sorted from blood, taken in a trial of the OX40 agonist ivuxolimab. These TCRs come from an adult with an advanced solid tumor such as melanoma, head and neck, liver or kidney cancer.

The chain is built from TRBV16 and TRBJ2-7; 7 nucleotides match TRBD2. J gave up 5 bases and V 3 bases, and 1 base lay outside the gene matches. The CDR3 is 12 residues long. Germline V gives CDR1 KGHSY, CDR2 FQNENV. CDR3 bases: TGTGCCAGCAGCCACCGGGGGGACGAGCAGTACTTC. This translates into CASSHRGDEQYF.

This clone was found once. The rearrangement links TRBV7-6 to TRBJ2-1; 9 nucleotides match TRBD2. With 1 base clipped from V and 5 bases from J, the junction kept 6 bases outside the gene matches. The germline CDR1 and CDR2 sequences are SGHVS and FNYEAQ. This CDR3 has 16 residues. For the CDR3, the DNA is TGTGCCAGCAGCTTAGTAGTAGCGGGGGCCCACAATGAGCAGTTCTTC. Translating it yields CASSLVVAGAHNEQFF.

V usage is TRBV30 and J usage is TRBJ2-1; 11 positions agree with TRBD1. CDR3 size: 15 residues. V lost 5 bases to trimming and J lost 7 bases; unmatched junction nucleotides: 10. CDR1 is GTSNPN, CDR2 SVGIG, per germline (reference sequence). The CDR3 DNA is TGTGCCTGGGACACCGGGACAGGGGGATTGAATGAGCAGTTCTTC. It translates to CAWDTGTGGLNEQFF.

V gene TRBV30 combines with J gene TRBJ1-2; D uncertain. This CDR3 spans 16 amino acids. Per the germline V gene, CDR1 is GTSNPN and CDR2 is SVGIG (reference sequence). The V gene lost 5 bases and the J gene lost 3 bases, with 22 bases spanning the gap. The CDR3 DNA follows: TGTGCCTGGCTGGGCACAGACTCACGTTTGGACTATGGCTACACCTTC. Its protein product is CAWLGTDSRLDYGYTF.

This clone turned up a few times. This chain links TRBV4-1 with TRBJ1-5; D remains ambiguous. Germline V gene data show CDR1 as MGHRA and CDR2 as YSYEKL. The CDR3 extends over 14 amino acids. The V end lost 0 bases, the J end lost 6 bases, and 9 bases lay between the germline ends. CDR3 bases: TGCGCCAGCAGCCAAGAGGTTACGGGTCAGCCCCAGCATTTT. This translates into CASSQEVTGQPQHF.

J is TRBJ1-3 and V is TRBV30; no firm D call. Germline V CDR1 and CDR2: GTSNPN, SVGIG (reference sequence). The CDR3 runs 15 residues. Trimming pared 1 base from V and 0 bases from J, leaving 10 bases between. CDR3 residues: CAWSDFSNSGNTIYF. CDR3 coding DNA: TGTGCCTGGAGTGATTTCTCCAACTCTGGAAACACCATATATTTT. The full variable domain, in which reference TRBV30 and TRBJ1-3 provide the parts outside the CDR3, is SQTIHQWPATLVQPVGSPLSLECTVEGTSNPNLYWYRQAAGRGLQLLFYSVGIGQISSEVPQNLSASRPQDRQFILSSKKLLLSDSGFYLCAWSDFSNSGNTIYFGEGSWLTVV.

The chain carries TRBV4-2 and TRBJ2-3; D uncertain. V was cut by 2 bases and J by 5 bases, with 8 bases left in between. The CDR3 runs to 13 residues. Germline V gene data show CDR1 as LGHNA and CDR2 as YNFKEQ. The CDR3 coding sequence is TGTGCCAGCAGCCAACTCCCCGGAGATACGCAGTATTTT. Translating gives CASSQLPGDTQYF.

The rearrangement uses TRBV11-3 and TRBJ1-1; possible D gene TRBD1, 5 bases. Trimming cost V 7 bases and J 4 bases, with 10 bases left between them. CDR1 is SGHNT, CDR2 YENEEA, per germline. This CDR3 is built from 12 residues. The CDR3 nucleotides are TGTGCCAGCACCCTCGGGACCACTGAAGCTTTCTTT. Its protein is CASTLGTTEAFF.

This clone was recorded only once. The chain joins TRBV19 to TRBJ2-6; D is uncertain. The CDR3 length is 15 residues. CDR1 and CDR2 from the germline V gene are LNHDA and SQIVND (reference sequence). Trimming removed 8 bases from V and 0 bases from J, with 11 bases in between. CDR3 sequence (DNA): TGTGCCAGTGGACCGCAGAGCTCTGGGGCCAACGTCCTGACTTTC. It yields the protein CASGPQSSGANVLTF.

The chain combines TRBV6-6 with TRBJ2-1; no clear D. Trimming left V 9 bases short and J 8 bases short, with 17 bases between. The CDR3 runs to 13 residues. Per the germline V gene, CDR1 is MNHNY and CDR2 is SVGAGI (reference sequence). This CDR3 is CASGPWVSDEQFF. CDR3 in DNA: TGTGCCAGTGGGCCGTGGGTTTCGGATGAGCAGTTCTTC.

The chain recombines TRBV10-3 with TRBJ2-3; 7 bases line up with TRBD1. V was pared by 2 bases and J by 0 bases, with 8 bases of the junction left unmatched. The CDR3 loop spans 17 amino acids. Per the germline V gene, CDR1 is ENHRY and CDR2 is SYGVKD. CDR3 in amino acids: CAISERRGLPSTDTQYF. The DNA for the CDR3 is TGTGCCATCAGTGAGCGAAGGGGGCTCCCCAGCACAGATACGCAGTATTTT.

The rearrangement links TRBV7-9 to TRBJ1-1, with D perhaps matching TRBD1 (6 bases). Germline V gives CDR1 SEHNR, CDR2 FQNEAQ (reference sequence). The CDR3 is 15 amino acids. Trimming removed 5 bases at V and 1 base at J, with 14 bases between. The CDR3 DNA sequence: TGTGCCAGCAGCCGACACCGGACAGCGAACACTGAAGCTTTCTTT. Amino acid sequence: CASSRHRTANTEAFF.

This clone is deemed medium-sized. The sample holds other DNA sequences that translate to the same CDR3. The V and J genes are TRBV30 and TRBJ1-1, with TRBD1 as a possible D gene (5 bases). The V gene's germline CDR1 is GTSNPN and CDR2 SVGIG (reference sequence). V was clipped by 5 bases and J by 5 bases, with 9 bases between them. The CDR3 is 11 residues long. CDR3 coding DNA: TGTGCCTGGGGCCGGGGGACTGAAGCTTTCTTT. It is translated as CAWGRGTEAFF.

J is TRBJ2-7 and V is TRBV19; D remains unclear. The V and J ends lost 5 bases and 5 bases respectively, with 16 bases between them. The germline gives CDR1 LNHDA, CDR2 SQIVND (reference sequence). The CDR3 has 14 residues. The CDR3 bases are TGTGCCAGTAGTTATCAAGGGTTTGCGGACGAGCAGTACTTC. This sequence encodes CASSYQGFADEQYF. Drawing the rest from reference TRBV19 and TRBJ2-7, the complete variable domain is DGGITQSPKYLFRKEGQNVTLSCEQNLNHDAMYWYRQDPGQGLRLIYYSQIVNDFQKGDIAEGYSVSREKKESFPLTVTSAQKNPTAFYLCASSYQGFADEQYFGPGTRLTVT.

This clone was seen just once. V usage is TRBV20-1 and J usage is TRBJ2-5; maybe TRBD2 (5 bases). The CDR3 is 11 residues long. V lost 5 bases to trimming and J lost 4 bases, with 8 bases between them. Germline assignment: CDR1 DFQATT and CDR2 SNEGSKA (reference sequence). CDR3 in amino acids: CSAREAETQYF. In DNA form, the CDR3 reads TGCAGTGCTCGGGAAGCAGAGACCCAGTACTTC.

The rearrangement uses TRBV4-1 and TRBJ2-1, with D perhaps matching TRBD2 (5 bases). Germline V gene lookup returns CDR1 MGHRA and CDR2 YSYEKL. The CDR3 extends over 15 amino acids. V gave up 4 bases and J gave up 1 base, with 11 bases separating them. The CDR3 reads CASSPQDSSYNEQFF. In nucleotides, the CDR3 is TGCGCCAGCAGCCCCCAGGACTCGTCCTACAATGAGCAGTTCTTC.

The V call is TRBV18, the J call TRBJ2-1; 8 positions agree with TRBD1. The CDR3 totals 16 residues. The germline CDR1 and CDR2 sequences are KGHSH and LQKENI. V was pared by 0 bases and J by 5 bases, with 6 bases of the junction left unmatched. The CDR3 bases are TGTGCCAGCTCACCACCCCGGGACAGGCGAGACAATGAGCAGTTCTTC. Translated: CASSPPRDRRDNEQFF.

This chain joins TRBV13 and TRBJ2-6, with D tentatively TRBD2 (5 bases). Germline V gene lookup returns CDR1 PRHDT and CDR2 FYEKMQ (reference sequence). The CDR3 runs to 18 residues. V lost 1 base, J lost 0 bases, and 13 bases lay in between. The CDR3 sequence is CASSLAGSVASGANVLTF. CDR3 DNA: TGTGCCAGCAGCTTAGCGGGGTCAGTCGCCTCTGGGGCCAACGTCCTGACTTTC. Full variable domain (rest looked up from reference TRBV13 and TRBJ2-6): AAGVIQSPRHLIKEKRETATLKCYPIPRHDTVYWYQQGPGQDPQFLISFYEKMQSDKGSIPDRFSAQQFSDYHSELNMSSLELGDSALYFCASSLAGSVASGANVLTFGAGSRLTVL.